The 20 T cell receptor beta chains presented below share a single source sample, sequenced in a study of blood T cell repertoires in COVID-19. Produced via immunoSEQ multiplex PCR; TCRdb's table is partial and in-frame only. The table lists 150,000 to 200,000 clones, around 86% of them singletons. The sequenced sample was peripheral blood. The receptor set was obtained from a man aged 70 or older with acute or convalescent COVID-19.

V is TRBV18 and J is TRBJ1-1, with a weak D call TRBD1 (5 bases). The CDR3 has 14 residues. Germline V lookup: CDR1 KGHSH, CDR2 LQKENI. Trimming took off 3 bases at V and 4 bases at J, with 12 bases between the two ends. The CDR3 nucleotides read TGTGCCAGCTCACCCGCAGTAGGGGCCACTGAAGCTTTCTTT. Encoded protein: CASSPAVGATEAFF.

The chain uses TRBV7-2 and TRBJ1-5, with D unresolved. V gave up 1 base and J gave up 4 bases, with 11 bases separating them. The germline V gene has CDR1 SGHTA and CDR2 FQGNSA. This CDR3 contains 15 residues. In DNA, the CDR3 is TGTGCCAGCAGCTTAGTTGCCAACCGGAATCAGCCCCAGCATTTT. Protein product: CASSLVANRNQPQHF.

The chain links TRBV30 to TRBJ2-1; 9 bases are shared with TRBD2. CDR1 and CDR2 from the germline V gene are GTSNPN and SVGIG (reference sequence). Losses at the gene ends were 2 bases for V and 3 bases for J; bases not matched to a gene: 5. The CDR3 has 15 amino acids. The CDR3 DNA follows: TGTGCCTGGAGTAAAGCGGGGGGCTTCTACAATGAGCAGTTCTTC. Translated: CAWSKAGGFYNEQFF.

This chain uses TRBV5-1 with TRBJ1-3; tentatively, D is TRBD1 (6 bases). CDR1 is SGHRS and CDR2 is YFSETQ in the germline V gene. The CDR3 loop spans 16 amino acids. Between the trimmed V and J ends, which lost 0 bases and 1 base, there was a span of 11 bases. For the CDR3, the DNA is TGCGCCAGCAGCTTGGAAGGGGGATATTCTGGAAACACCATATATTTT. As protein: CASSLEGGYSGNTIYF.

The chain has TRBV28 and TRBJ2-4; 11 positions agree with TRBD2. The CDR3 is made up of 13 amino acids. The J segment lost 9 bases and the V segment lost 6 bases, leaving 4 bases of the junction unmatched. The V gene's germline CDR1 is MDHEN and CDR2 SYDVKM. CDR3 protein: CASSYSGRGIQYF. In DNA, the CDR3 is TGTGCCAGCAGCTATAGCGGGAGGGGCATTCAGTACTTC.

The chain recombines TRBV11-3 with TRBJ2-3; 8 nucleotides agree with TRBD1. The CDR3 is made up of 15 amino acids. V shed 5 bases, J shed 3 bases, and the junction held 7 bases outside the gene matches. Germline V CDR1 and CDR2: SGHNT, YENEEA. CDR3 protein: CASSVVRGRTDTQYF. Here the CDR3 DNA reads TGTGCCAGCAGCGTCGTCAGGGGGCGGACAGATACGCAGTATTTT.

The CDR3, as DNA: TGTGCCAGCTCACTACCCGAGGGCTTTTCACCCCTCCACTTT. Translation: CASSLPEGFSPLHF. The chain employs TRBV18 and TRBJ1-6; D unresolved. V lost 4 bases, J lost 9 bases, and 13 bases lay in between. The CDR3 runs 14 residues. Germline assignment: CDR1 KGHSH and CDR2 LQKENI. Filled out from reference TRBV18 and TRBJ1-6, the complete variable domain reads NAGVMQNPRHLVRRRGQEARLRCSPMKGHSHVYWYRQLPEEGLKFMVYLQKENIIDESGMPKERFSAEFPKEGPSILRIQQVVRGDSAAYFCASSLPEGFSPLHFGNGTRLTVT.

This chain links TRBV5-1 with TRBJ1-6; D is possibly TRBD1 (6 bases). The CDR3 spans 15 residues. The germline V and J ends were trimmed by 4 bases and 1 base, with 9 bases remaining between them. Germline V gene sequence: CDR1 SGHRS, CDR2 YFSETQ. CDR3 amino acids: CASSPQGSYNSPLHF. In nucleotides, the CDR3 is TGCGCCAGCAGCCCCCAGGGGTCCTATAATTCACCCCTCCACTTT.

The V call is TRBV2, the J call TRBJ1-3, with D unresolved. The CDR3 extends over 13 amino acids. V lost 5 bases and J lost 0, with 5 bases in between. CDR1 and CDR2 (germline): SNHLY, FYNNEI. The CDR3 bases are TGTGCCAGCAGTCTACTCTCTGGAAACACCATATATTTT. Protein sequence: CASSLLSGNTIYF.

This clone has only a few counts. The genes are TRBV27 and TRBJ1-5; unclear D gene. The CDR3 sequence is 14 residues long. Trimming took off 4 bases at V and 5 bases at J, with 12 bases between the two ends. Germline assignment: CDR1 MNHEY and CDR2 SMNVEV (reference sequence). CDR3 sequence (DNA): TGTGCCAGCAGTTCAGGTTTTCTGGATCAGCCCCAGCATTTT. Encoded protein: CASSSGFLDQPQHF.

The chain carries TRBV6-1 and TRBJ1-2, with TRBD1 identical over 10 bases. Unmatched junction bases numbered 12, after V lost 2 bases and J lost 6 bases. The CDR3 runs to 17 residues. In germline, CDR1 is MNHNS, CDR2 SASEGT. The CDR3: CASSEFGTGELRHGYTF. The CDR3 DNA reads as TGTGCCAGCAGTGAATTTGGGACAGGGGAGCTTAGGCATGGCTACACCTTC.

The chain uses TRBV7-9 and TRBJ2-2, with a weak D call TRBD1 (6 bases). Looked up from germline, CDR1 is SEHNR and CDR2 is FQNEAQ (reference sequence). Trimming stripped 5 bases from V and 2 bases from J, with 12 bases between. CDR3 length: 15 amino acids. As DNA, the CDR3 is TGTGCCAGCAGCCTAAAGGACAGAAACACCGGGGAGCTGTTTTTT. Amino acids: CASSLKDRNTGELFF.

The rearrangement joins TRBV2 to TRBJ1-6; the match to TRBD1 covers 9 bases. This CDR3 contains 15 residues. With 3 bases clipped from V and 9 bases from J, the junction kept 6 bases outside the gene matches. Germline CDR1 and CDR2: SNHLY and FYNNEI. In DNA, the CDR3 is TGTGCCAGCAGTGAGACAGGGGGGGTGGGTTCACCCCTCCACTTT. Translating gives CASSETGGVGSPLHF.

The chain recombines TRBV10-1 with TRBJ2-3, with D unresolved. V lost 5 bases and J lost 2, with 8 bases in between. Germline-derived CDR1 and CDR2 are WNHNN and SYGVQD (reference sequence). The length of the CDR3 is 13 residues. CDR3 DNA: TGCGCCAGCAGTCCTCTACCCACAGATACGCAGTATTTT. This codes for CASSPLPTDTQYF.

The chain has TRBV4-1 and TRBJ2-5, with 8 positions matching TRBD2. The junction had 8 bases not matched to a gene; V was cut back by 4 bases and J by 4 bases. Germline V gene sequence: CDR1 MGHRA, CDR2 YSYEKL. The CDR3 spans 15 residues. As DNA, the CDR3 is TGCGCCAGCAGCCGTCGGGAGGGCCCTGCAGAGACCCAGTACTTC. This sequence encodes CASSRREGPAETQYF.

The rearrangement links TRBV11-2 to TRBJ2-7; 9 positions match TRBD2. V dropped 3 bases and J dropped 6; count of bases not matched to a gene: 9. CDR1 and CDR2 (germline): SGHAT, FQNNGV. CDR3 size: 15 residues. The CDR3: CASSFILAGVLEQYF. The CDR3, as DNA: TGTGCCAGCAGCTTTATTTTAGCGGGAGTACTCGAGCAGTACTTC.

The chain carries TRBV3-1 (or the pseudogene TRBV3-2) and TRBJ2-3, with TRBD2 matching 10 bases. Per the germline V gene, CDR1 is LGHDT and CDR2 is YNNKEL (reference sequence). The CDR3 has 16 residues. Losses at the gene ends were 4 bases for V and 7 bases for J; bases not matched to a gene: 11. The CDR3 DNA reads TGTGCCAGCAGCCCTCAGAGCGGGAGGGCCTTACATACGCAGTATTTT. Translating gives CASSPQSGRALHTQYF.

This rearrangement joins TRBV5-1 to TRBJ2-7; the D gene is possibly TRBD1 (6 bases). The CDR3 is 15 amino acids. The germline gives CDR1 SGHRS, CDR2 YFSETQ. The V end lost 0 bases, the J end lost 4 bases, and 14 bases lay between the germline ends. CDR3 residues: CASSLGQAPGYEQYF. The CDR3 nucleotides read TGCGCCAGCAGCTTGGGACAGGCCCCCGGGTACGAGCAGTACTTC.

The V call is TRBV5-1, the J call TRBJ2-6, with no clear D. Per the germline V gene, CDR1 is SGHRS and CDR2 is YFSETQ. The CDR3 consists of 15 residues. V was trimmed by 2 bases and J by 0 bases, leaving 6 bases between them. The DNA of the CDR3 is TGCGCCAGCAGCTTCTTCGGCTCTGGGGCCAACGTCCTGACTTTC. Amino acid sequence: CASSFFGSGANVLTF. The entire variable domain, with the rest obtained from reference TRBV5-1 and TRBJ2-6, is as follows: KAGVTQTPRYLIKTRGQQVTLSCSPISGHRSVSWYQQTPGQGLQFLFEYFSETQRNKGNFPGRFSGRQFSNSRSEMNVSTLELGDSALYLCASSFFGSGANVLTFGAGSRLTVL.

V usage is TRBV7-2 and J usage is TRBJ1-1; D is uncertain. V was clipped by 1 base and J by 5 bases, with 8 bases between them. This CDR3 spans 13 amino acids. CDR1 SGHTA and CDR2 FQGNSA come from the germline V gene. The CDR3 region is CASSLEEETEAFF. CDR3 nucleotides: TGTGCCAGCAGCTTAGAGGAGGAAACTGAAGCTTTCTTT.